This T cell receptor (beta chain) was recorded in a study of tumor-infiltrating lymphocytes in primary liver carcinoma. Study at large: Sample yields of productive TCRbeta reads, ranging from roughly 3.65 to 8 million, were similar across tissue types.

As regards this clonotype: What it recognizes is unknown. A junction boundary mismatches the germline segment, possibly from a read error.

TCR beta cDNA was reverse-transcribed from around 0.55 ug of total RNA. The reaction used a constant-region primer and ProtoScript II reverse transcriptase. Generation of the TCR beta libraries relied on three nested multiplex PCR rounds using slightly modified ARM-PCR. TCRdb itself ran the multiplex PCR reads through MiXCR, one entry per CDR3 protein. This table has more than 95,000 distinct CDR3 sequences, around 83% appearing once. Unsorted bulk tissue (roughly 17-32 mg) underwent RNA and DNA co-extraction. Every single tumor sample held over 90% viable tumor cells. Study-wide results and limits: The difference in top-250-clone fraction between tumors and blood was significant, favoring tumors (p = 0.039).

The source material was liver tumor tissue from sampling region 3. As for subset: tumor region T3, left-lateral pole. The source of this sequence is a man aged 35 to 55 with primary liver carcinoma and hepatitis B virus infection.

The CDR3 nucleotides read TGTGCCAGCACCTTAAGAGACACGGGTTGGGCTCAGCCCCAGCATTTT. Residues: CASTLRDTGWAQPQHF. V usage is TRBV11-2 and J usage is TRBJ1-5; D remains ambiguous. CDR3 size: 16 residues. From germline, CDR1 is SGHAT and CDR2 FQNNGV.